Detailed here is one T cell receptor beta chain. Its antigen is not identified. Researchers prepared the TCRbeta library using unique molecular identifiers, the study reports. TCRdb reprocessed the PCR reads via MiXCR and lists one record per CDR3 protein. The sample contains hundreds of thousands of distinct CDR3 sequences, over 10% of which appear only once. There are 15 residues in the CDR3. Germline CDR1 is LGHNA and CDR2 is YNFKEQ. Between the trimmed V and J ends, which lost 3 bases and 4 bases, there was a span of 12 bases. This specimen belongs to a study of T-cell reconstitution after alpha-beta-depleted transplantation in children. Overall study results and limits: Some patients' high day-60 TCRbeta diversity was traced to surviving recipient T cells and thymic progenitors. About two months after transplant, alpha-beta T cells reportedly came from several hundred expanded graft clones. From newly produced T cells came most of the T-cell counts and diversity one year after transplant.

The chain has TRBV4-2 and TRBJ1-4, with D possibly being TRBD1 (5 bases). The origin of this receptor is a male patient aged 10 to 17 who had a stem cell transplant for acute myeloid leukemia, so the T cells may come from the graft donor. The starting material was PBMCs, mostly from graft donor cells, obtained 360 days after TCRalphabeta/CD19-depleted stem cell transplant. Here the CDR3 DNA reads TGTGCCAGCAGCCACCCTGAGAGGGGTAATGAAAAACTGTTTTTT. Amino acids: CASSHPERGNEKLFF.